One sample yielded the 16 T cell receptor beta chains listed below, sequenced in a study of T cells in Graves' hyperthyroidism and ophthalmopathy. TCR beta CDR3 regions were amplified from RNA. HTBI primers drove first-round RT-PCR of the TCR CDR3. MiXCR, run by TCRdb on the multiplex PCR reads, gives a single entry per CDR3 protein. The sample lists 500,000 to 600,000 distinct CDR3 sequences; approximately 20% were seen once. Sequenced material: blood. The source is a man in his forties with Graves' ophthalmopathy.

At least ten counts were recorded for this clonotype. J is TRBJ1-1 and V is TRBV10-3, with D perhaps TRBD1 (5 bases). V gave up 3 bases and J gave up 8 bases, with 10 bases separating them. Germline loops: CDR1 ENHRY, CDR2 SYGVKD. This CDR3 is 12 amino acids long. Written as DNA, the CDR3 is TGTGCCATCAGTGAAGTCCGGGGCGAAGCTTTCTTT. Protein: CAISEVRGEAFF.

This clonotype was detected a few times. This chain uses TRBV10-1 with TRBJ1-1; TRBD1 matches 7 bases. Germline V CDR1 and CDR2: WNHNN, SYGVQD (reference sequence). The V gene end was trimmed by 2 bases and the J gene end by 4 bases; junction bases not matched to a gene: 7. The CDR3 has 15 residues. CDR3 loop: CASSEGLTGPTEAFF. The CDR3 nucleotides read TGCGCCAGCAGTGAGGGCCTGACAGGGCCCACTGAAGCTTTCTTT.

The CDR3 nucleotides are TGTGCCAGCAGTTACGGGCCCCGAGCCCACAATGAGCAGTTCTTC. This gives the protein CASSYGPRAHNEQFF. This chain joins TRBV6-5 and TRBJ2-1; no definite D call. The V end was cut by 2 bases, the J end by 5 bases, with 13 bases between. Germline CDR1 reads MNHEY; CDR2 reads SVGAGI. The CDR3 consists of 15 residues.

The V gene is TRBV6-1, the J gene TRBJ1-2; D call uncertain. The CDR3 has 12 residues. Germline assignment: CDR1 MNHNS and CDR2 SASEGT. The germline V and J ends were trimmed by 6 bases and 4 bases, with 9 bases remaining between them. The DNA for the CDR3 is TGTGCCAGCAGGCCCGTCGGCTATGGCTACACCTTC. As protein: CASRPVGYGYTF.

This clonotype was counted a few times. The CDR3 is CASSPQDEGGYGYTF. The CDR3 DNA follows: TGTGCCAGCAGCCCACAGGATGAGGGGGGCTATGGCTACACCTTC. The V and J genes are TRBV7-6 and TRBJ1-2, with D possibly TRBD1 on 6 matching bases. Germline V gene sequence: CDR1 SGHVS, CDR2 FNYEAQ. Trimming stripped 5 bases from V and 4 bases from J, with 17 bases between. This CDR3 has 15 amino acids.

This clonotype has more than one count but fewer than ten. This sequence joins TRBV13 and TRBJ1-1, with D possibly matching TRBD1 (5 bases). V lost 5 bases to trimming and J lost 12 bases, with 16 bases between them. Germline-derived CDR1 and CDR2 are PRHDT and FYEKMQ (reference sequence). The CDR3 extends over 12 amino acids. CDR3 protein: CASSQRQPGTFF. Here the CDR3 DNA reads TGTGCCAGCAGCCAGAGACAGCCCGGGACTTTCTTT. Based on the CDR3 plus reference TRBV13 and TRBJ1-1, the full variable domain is AAGVIQSPRHLIKEKRETATLKCYPIPRHDTVYWYQQGPGQDPQFLISFYEKMQSDKGSIPDRFSAQQFSDYHSELNMSSLELGDSALYFCASSQRQPGTFFGQGTRLTVV.

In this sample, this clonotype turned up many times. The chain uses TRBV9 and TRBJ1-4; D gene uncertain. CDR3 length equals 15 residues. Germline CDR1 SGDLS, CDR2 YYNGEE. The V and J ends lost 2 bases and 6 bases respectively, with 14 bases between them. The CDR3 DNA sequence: TGTGCCAGCAGCGTCGGCCCGGGAGTGGATGAAAAACTGTTTTTT. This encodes CASSVGPGVDEKLFF.

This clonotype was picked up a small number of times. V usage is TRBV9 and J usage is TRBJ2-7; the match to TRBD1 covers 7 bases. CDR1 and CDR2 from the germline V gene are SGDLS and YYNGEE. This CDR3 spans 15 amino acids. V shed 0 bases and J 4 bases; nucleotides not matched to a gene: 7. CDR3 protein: CASSVGPGQIYEQYF. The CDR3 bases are TGTGCCAGCAGCGTAGGCCCGGGACAGATATACGAGCAGTACTTC.

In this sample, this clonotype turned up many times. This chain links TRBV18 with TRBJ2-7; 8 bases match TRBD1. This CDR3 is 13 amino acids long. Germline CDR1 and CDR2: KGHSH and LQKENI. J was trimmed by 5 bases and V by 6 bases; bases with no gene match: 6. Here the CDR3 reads CASSPPDRDEQYF. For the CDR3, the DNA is TGTGCCAGCTCTCCTCCGGACAGGGACGAGCAGTACTTC.

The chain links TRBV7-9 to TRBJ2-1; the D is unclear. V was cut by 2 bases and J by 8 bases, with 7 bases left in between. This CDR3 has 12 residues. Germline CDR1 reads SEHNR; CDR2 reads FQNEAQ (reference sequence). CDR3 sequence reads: CASSLIEDEQFF. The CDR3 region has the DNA TGTGCCAGCAGCTTAATCGAAGATGAGCAGTTCTTC.

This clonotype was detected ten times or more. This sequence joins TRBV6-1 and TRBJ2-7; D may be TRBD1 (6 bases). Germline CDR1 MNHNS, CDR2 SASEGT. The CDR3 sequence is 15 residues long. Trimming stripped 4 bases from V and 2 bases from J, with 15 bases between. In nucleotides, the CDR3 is TGTGCCAGCAGTGGGCGAACAGGGCGACCCTACGAGCAGTACTTC. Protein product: CASSGRTGRPYEQYF.

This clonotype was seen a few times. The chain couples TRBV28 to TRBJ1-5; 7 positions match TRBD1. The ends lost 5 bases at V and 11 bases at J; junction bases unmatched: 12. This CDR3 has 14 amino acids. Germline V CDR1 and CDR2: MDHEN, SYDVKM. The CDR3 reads CASSRQGGLGTQHF. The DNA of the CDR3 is TGTGCCAGCAGTCGACAGGGCGGTTTGGGGACCCAGCATTTT.

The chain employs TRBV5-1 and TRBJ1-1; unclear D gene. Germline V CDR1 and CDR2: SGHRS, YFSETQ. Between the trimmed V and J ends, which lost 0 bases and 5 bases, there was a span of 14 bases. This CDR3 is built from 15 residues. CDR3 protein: CASSLAFAGKTEAFF. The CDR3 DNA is TGCGCCAGCAGCTTGGCTTTTGCCGGGAAGACTGAAGCTTTCTTT.

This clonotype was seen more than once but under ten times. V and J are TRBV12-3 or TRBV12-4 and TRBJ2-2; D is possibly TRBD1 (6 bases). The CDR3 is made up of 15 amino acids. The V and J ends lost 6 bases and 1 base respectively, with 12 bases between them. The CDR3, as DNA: TGTGCCAGCAGACCGACAGGAGTGAACACCGGGGAGCTGTTTTTT. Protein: CASRPTGVNTGELFF.

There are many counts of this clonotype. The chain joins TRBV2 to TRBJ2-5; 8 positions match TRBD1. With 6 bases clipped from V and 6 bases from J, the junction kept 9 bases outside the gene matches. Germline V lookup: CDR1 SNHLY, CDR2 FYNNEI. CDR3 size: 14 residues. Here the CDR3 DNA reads TGTGCCAGCAGGGGAGGACAGGGTCGACAGACCCAGTACTTC. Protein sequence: CASRGGQGRQTQYF.

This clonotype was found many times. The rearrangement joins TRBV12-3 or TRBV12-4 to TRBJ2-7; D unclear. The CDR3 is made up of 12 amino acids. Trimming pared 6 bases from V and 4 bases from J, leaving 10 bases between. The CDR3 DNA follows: TGTGCCAGCAGCATCTCAGTTTACGAGCAGTACTTC. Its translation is CASSISVYEQYF.